This paragraph covers one TCR beta chain sequence. The data are from a study of blood T cell repertoires in COVID-19. Study as a whole: Samples of COVID-19 (acute and convalescent) were obtained from the United States, Italy and Spain. PBMCs, B-cell-depleted T cells, or T cells were the source of the cDNA or gDNA that made up the material.

CDR3 length: 15 residues. CDR1 is MNHNS, CDR2 SASEGT, per germline. V gave up 5 bases and J gave up 1 base; unmatched junction bases: 7. Per the original data handling: Amplification with reference gene primers provided the estimates of nucleated cell counts. The table came from immunoSEQ multiplex PCR; TCRdb's copy has only in-frame clones and leaves some out. V and J calls and clone size are copied from that table; D and trimming were computed from the DNA. The table records about 130,000 clones, around 86% of them present only once. Sequencing input: peripheral blood. This receptor was identified in a man aged 35 to 55 with active or convalescent COVID-19. This chain links TRBV6-1 with TRBJ2-7, with TRBD1 matching over 8 bases. DNA of the CDR3: TGTGCCAGCAGTCCACTCCGGGACAGGTCCTACGAGCAGTACTTC. Residues: CASSPLRDRSYEQYF.